This T cell receptor (beta chain) stems from a study of T cell responses to AZD1222 COVID-19 vaccine. Study-wide points: Vaccine-associated CD4 TCRs spanned spike, dominant at 160-218 and 743-854.

The V segment lost 6 bases and the J segment 1 base; nucleotides outside the gene matches: 4. The CDR3 covers 16 residues. From germline, CDR1 is MDHEN and CDR2 SYDVKM. A remark on this clone: Its target is unknown.

Profiled with immunoSEQ multiplex PCR; TCRdb holds only in-frame clones, not every one. The sample yields 150,000 to 180,000 clones, 85% to 90% seen once. The clonotype was recovered from an adult in good health. The source was peripheral blood, collected on day 0 of MenACWY control vaccination. The chain employs TRBV28 and TRBJ1-5, with TRBD1 identical over 12 bases. Written as DNA, the CDR3 is TGTGCCAGCAGCAGGGACAGGGGGCTAAGCAATCAGCCCCAGCATTTT. Translating it yields CASSRDRGLSNQPQHF.